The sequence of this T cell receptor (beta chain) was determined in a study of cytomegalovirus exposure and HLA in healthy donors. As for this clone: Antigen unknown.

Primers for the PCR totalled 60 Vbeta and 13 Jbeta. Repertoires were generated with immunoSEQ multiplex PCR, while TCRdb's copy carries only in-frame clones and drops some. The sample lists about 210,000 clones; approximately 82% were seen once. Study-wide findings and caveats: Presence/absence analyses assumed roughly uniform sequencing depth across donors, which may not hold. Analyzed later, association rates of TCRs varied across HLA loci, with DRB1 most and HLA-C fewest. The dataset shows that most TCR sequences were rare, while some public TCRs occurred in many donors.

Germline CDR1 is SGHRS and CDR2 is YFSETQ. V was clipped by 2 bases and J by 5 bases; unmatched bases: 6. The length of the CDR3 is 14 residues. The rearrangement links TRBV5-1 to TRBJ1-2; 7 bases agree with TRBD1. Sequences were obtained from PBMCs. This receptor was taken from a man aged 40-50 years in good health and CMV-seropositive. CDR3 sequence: CASSFGEGAYGYTF. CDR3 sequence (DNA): TGCGCCAGCAGCTTCGGAGAGGGGGCGTATGGCTACACCTTC.